Listed below are T cell receptor beta chains from one sample, sequenced in a study of T-cell reconstitution after alpha-beta-depleted transplantation in children. One entry per CDR3 protein, called by TCRdb with MiXCR from the PCR reads. This sample has hundreds of thousands of distinct CDR3 sequences, with roughly 14% found just once. Source: PBMCs, taken before TCRalphabeta/CD19-depleted stem cell transplant. The receptor set was obtained from a girl between 2 and 10 years old with congenital amegakaryocytic thrombocytopenia, due to receive a stem cell transplant. The CDR3 runs from the conserved cysteine through the conserved F or W.

V	J	CDR3
TRBV6-6	TRBJ2-1	CAAASNNEQFF
TRBV29-1	TRBJ2-3	CSVEDLGRIQYF
TRBV6-5	TRBJ1-5	CASSYSTDRRQPQHF
TRBV5-1	TRBJ2-7	CASSWANRGLIYEQYF
TRBV20-1	TRBJ2-7	CSASSGGRSSYEQYF
TRBV5-1	TRBJ2-4	CASSLQTSGRAGSTAKNIQYF
TRBV20-1	TRBJ2-4	CSARGGDENIQYF
TRBV20-1	TRBJ2-1	CSVGLVNNEQFF
TRBV5-1	TRBJ2-7	CASRLDRGEQYF
TRBV27	TRBJ2-1	CASSLLISNEQFF
TRBV5-8	TRBJ2-7	CASSLGHLTYEQYF
TRBV6-6	TRBJ1-1	CASKLEVAEAFF
TRBV5-6	TRBJ2-7	CASRQGMGYEQYF
TRBV10-3	TRBJ1-2	CAIRAGTGLRNYGYTF
TRBV10-3	TRBJ1-5	CAISERLGVEDQPQHF
TRBV30	TRBJ2-3	CAWSVNVGLADTQYF
TRBV3-1	TRBJ2-7	CASSQVGGRFGEQYF
TRBV10-3	TRBJ1-2	CAIRGNGGVTF
TRBV5-1	TRBJ2-2	CASSLGGTNTGELFF
TRBV20-1	TRBJ2-3	CSARGSGGMGTDTQYF
TRBV7-9	TRBJ2-7	CASSFQGAREQYF
TRBV12-3/TRBV12-4	TRBJ1-5	CASSQRGRQPQHF
TRBV12-3/TRBV12-4	TRBJ2-7	CASGSSGTASYEQYF
TRBV6-6	TRBJ1-5	CAMGGSGNQPQHF
TRBV7-2	TRBJ2-2	CASSLVRVGELFF
TRBV5-5	TRBJ2-3	CASSVAVPVTDTQYF
TRBV12-3/TRBV12-4	TRBJ1-1	CASTPDRSNTEAFF
TRBV30	TRBJ2-4	CAWSTGTGNIQYF
TRBV12-3/TRBV12-4	TRBJ1-1	CASSLGGGF
TRBV24-1	TRBJ1-5	CATSDLSGNQPQHF
TRBV2	TRBJ2-1	CASRGSTRNDNNEQFF
TRBV29-1	TRBJ2-5	CSVHRAGWATQYF
TRBV20-1	TRBJ2-5	CSAPQGLSETQYF
TRBV20-1	TRBJ2-1	CSATTRDKRYEQFF
TRBV28	TRBJ2-3	CASRPAGPRDTQYF
TRBV18	TRBJ1-2	CASSPRREGSGYTF
TRBV4-1	TRBJ2-3	CASSQGAAAGVDTQYF
TRBV19	TRBJ2-1	CASSMGSASLWEQFF
TRBV20-1	TRBJ2-2	CSASKAGTSLTGELFF
TRBV5-1	TRBJ2-4	CASSFPLGIQYF